The entry below describes one T cell receptor (beta chain). Which antigen it targets is not known. Base qualities were left out, and no much larger clone turns up one base away. This sample is drawn from a study of technical replicates of blood from four donors (dated by TCRdb to the late 2010s). CDR1 SEHNR and CDR2 FQNEAQ were looked up in the germline V gene (reference sequence). Inclusive of the bounding cysteine and phenylalanine, the CDR3 is 16 residues long. Only the CDR3 portion is preserved as DNA: 48 bases, with reading frame beginning at the first base. From V the trimming removes 3 bases and from J it removes 7 bases, while the gene matches leave 6 bases of the junction unaccounted for. Library preparation used the immunoSEQ multiplex PCR assay. The table was pulled from immuneACCESS by TCRdb, which kept in-frame rearrangements only. Such tables lose some clones; where checked, under half of the loss comes from unresolved V genes, and the rest has no known cause. Present in this sample are around 84,000 clones, 95% to 98% of which were seen just once. Clones ranked in the top ten supply approximately 0.15% of the sample.

The chain employs TRBV7-9 and TRBJ2-1, and TRBD2 matches 13 of the central bases. The TCR sequence derives from a human donor in good health. Sequences were obtained from T cells isolated from PBMCs. In nucleotides, the sequence is TGTGCCAGCAGCTTTCTACTAGCGGGAGGGGAGAATGAGCAGTTCTTC. Its translation is CASSFLLAGGENEQFF.